Below are 31 T cell receptor beta chains sequenced from a single sample in a study of shared clonotypes between healthy human individuals. The repertoire was sequenced with immunoSEQ multiplex PCR; TCRdb's copy has only in-frame clones and lacks some. The sample includes under 2.5 million clones, around 90% seen only once; the top ten take about 0.41%. The specimen was naive CD4+ T cells from PBMCs. Stated subset: CD45RA+ positively selected. Receptors were obtained from a man aged 18 to 30 in good health. Some clones in this sample may be carry-over from other donors' samples.

The chain carries TRBV6-5 and TRBJ1-2; D might be TRBD1 (5 bases). This CDR3 spans 16 amino acids. Trimming cost V 4 bases and J 3 bases, with 18 bases left between them. The germline CDR1 and CDR2 sequences are MNHEY and SVGAGI. In DNA form, the CDR3 reads TGTGCCAGCAGTTTAAGGGGAACAACCGTAGACTATGGCTACACCTTC. Amino acid sequence: CASSLRGTTVDYGYTF.

V usage is TRBV28 and J usage is TRBJ2-7; D might be TRBD2 (6 bases). The CDR3 contains 16 residues. Germline loops: CDR1 MDHEN, CDR2 SYDVKM. V was cut by 1 base and J by 2 bases, with 15 bases left in between. DNA of the CDR3: TGTGCCAGCAGTTTATTAAAGGGACTGGGAACCTACGAGCAGTACTTC. Residues: CASSLLKGLGTYEQYF.

For the CDR3, the DNA is TGTGCCAGTAGTAATGCAGGGTACCAAGAGACCCAGTACTTC. Its protein product is CASSNAGYQETQYF. The chain employs TRBV19 and TRBJ2-5, with D maybe TRBD1 (5 bases). This CDR3 contains 14 residues. From germline, CDR1 is LNHDA and CDR2 SQIVND (reference sequence). Trimming pared 4 bases from V and 0 bases from J, leaving 9 bases between. The variable domain in full, completed from reference TRBV19 and TRBJ2-5, reads DGGITQSPKYLFRKEGQNVTLSCEQNLNHDAMYWYRQDPGQGLRLIYYSQIVNDFQKGDIAEGYSVSREKKESFPLTVTSAQKNPTAFYLCASSNAGYQETQYFGPGTRLLVL.

The chain couples TRBV29-1 to TRBJ2-1; the D gene is possibly TRBD2 (6 bases). The CDR3 totals 15 residues. Per the germline V gene, CDR1 is SQVTM and CDR2 is ANQGSEA. Trimming took 2 bases from V and 0 from J, leaving 11 bases between them. The CDR3 bases are TGCAGCGTTGAACAGGGAGGCGACTCCTACAATGAGCAGTTCTTC. Its protein is CSVEQGGDSYNEQFF.

This sequence joins TRBV7-3 and TRBJ2-7; D is undetermined. This CDR3 is built from 13 residues. Trimming cost V 7 bases and J 0 bases, with 10 bases left between them. CDR1 SGHTA and CDR2 FQGTGA come from the germline V gene. The CDR3 nucleotides are TGTGCCAGCACCCCGGAGAGCTCCTACGAGCAGTACTTC. The encoded protein is CASTPESSYEQYF.

The table lists this clone with a count of one. The chain combines TRBV28 with TRBJ2-1; D is perhaps TRBD1 (6 bases). The germline V gene encodes CDR1 MDHEN and CDR2 SYDVKM. V was pared by 6 bases and J by 6 bases, with 15 bases between. CDR3 length equals 14 residues. CDR3 sequence: CASRPPTGPNEQFF. CDR3 nucleotides: TGTGCCAGCAGACCACCGACAGGCCCCAATGAGCAGTTCTTC.

The chain carries TRBV28 and TRBJ2-1, with a weak D call TRBD2 (6 bases). The CDR3 has 16 amino acids. V lost 7 bases to trimming and J lost 0 bases, with 16 bases between them. Germline lookup yields CDR1 MDHEN and CDR2 SYDVKM. Written as DNA, the CDR3 is TGTGCCAGCACCCCGACCGGGAGCTCCTCCTACAATGAGCAGTTCTTC. It codes for CASTPTGSSSYNEQFF.

This chain joins TRBV4-1 and TRBJ1-3; D is unclear. The CDR3 has 15 amino acids. Trimming removed 0 bases at V and 7 bases at J, with 13 bases between. Germline-derived CDR1 and CDR2 are MGHRA and YSYEKL. The CDR3 coding sequence is TGCGCCAGCAGCCAAGATCAGCAGGAGCGGAACACCATATATTTT. Translated, it gives CASSQDQQERNTIYF.

This clone appeared once. The chain uses TRBV5-4 and TRBJ2-1, with TRBD2 matching over 7 bases. The V gene's germline CDR1 is SGHNT and CDR2 YYREEE (reference sequence). The trim removed 4 bases at V and 2 bases at J, leaving 9 bases unmatched. The CDR3 contains 16 residues. CDR3 region: CASSAISGNPYNEQFF. In DNA, the CDR3 is TGTGCCAGCAGCGCCATAAGCGGGAATCCCTACAATGAGCAGTTCTTC.

To note about this clone: Other DNA sequences from this sample encode an identical CDR3 as well. The chain uses TRBV10-3 and TRBJ1-4, with a tentative D call TRBD1 (5 bases). V lost 2 bases and J 2 bases, leaving 6 bases between the germline ends. CDR1 is ENHRY, CDR2 SYGVKD, per germline. This CDR3 spans 14 amino acids. CDR3: CAISEGGTNEKLFF. CDR3 nucleotides: TGTGCCATCAGTGAGGGGGGGACTAATGAAAAACTGTTTTTT.

The chain joins TRBV4-3 to TRBJ1-1; D is unresolved. The CDR3 is 13 residues long. Deletions cut 1 base from V and 2 bases from J, with 5 bases between. CDR1 and CDR2 (germline): LGHNA, YSLEER. CDR3 bases: TGCGCCAGCAGCCAAGGATTTAACACTGAAGCTTTCTTT. This encodes CASSQGFNTEAFF.

This chain joins TRBV18 and TRBJ2-3; 11 nucleotides match TRBD2. In germline, CDR1 is KGHSH, CDR2 LQKENI. The CDR3 has 16 residues. The V gene end was trimmed by 5 bases and the J gene end by 0 bases; junction bases not matched to a gene: 4. The CDR3 is CASSVTSGRSTDTQYF. The CDR3, as DNA: TGTGCCAGCTCAGTTACTAGCGGGAGAAGCACAGATACGCAGTATTTT.

Worth noting for this clone: Other nucleotide sequences in the sample specify the same CDR3. The chain links TRBV5-1 to TRBJ2-2; possibly TRBD1 for D (6 bases). CDR1 and CDR2 (germline): SGHRS, YFSETQ. This CDR3 comprises 15 residues. V was trimmed by 3 bases and J by 2 bases, leaving 11 bases between them. The CDR3 reads CASSSGTPNTGELFF. The CDR3 DNA reads as TGCGCCAGCAGCTCCGGGACACCAAACACCGGGGAGCTGTTTTTT.

The V call is TRBV9, the J call TRBJ2-7, with D possibly TRBD1 on 6 matching bases. With 0 bases removed from V and 3 bases from J, the gap between germline ends came to 13 bases. The germline V gene encodes CDR1 SGDLS and CDR2 YYNGEE. This CDR3 comprises 15 residues. The CDR3 nucleotides read TGTGCCAGCAGCGTAGCTTCTGGGGGCCTCTACGAGCAGTACTTC. It codes for CASSVASGGLYEQYF.

The chain recombines TRBV19 with TRBJ2-7; D not certain. In germline, CDR1 is LNHDA, CDR2 SQIVND (reference sequence). The length of the CDR3 is 16 residues. V lost 9 bases and J 4 bases, leaving 25 bases between the germline ends. CDR3 DNA sequence: TGTGCCAGCGGCCCATCCCCAGCGCGGAGCACTTACGAGCAGTACTTC. It codes for CASGPSPARSTYEQYF.

In regard to this clone: This specimen includes other DNA sequences encoding the same CDR3. The chain carries TRBV5-4 and TRBJ2-7, with D perhaps TRBD1 (6 bases). CDR3 size: 14 residues. CDR1 and CDR2 from the germline V gene are SGHNT and YYREEE (reference sequence). V lost 2 bases to trimming and J lost 2 bases, with 11 bases between them. Written as DNA, the CDR3 is TGTGCCAGCAGCTTACAGGGTGGGGCCTACGAGCAGTACTTC. Protein sequence: CASSLQGGAYEQYF.

V is TRBV5-4 and J is TRBJ2-1; TRBD2 matches at 14 bases. Germline V lookup: CDR1 SGHNT, CDR2 YYREEE (reference sequence). V lost 4 bases to trimming and J lost 8 bases; unmatched junction nucleotides: 2. This CDR3 comprises 14 residues. The CDR3 DNA follows: TGTGCCAGCAGCCCGGGACTAGCGGGAGATGAGCAGTTCTTC. Translated, it gives CASSPGLAGDEQFF.

A word on this clone: This same CDR3 is encoded by further DNA sequences in the sample. The chain uses TRBV6-6 and TRBJ2-7; D remains unclear. Trimming removed 5 bases at V and 1 base at J, with 3 bases between. Germline CDR1 and CDR2: MNHNY and SVGAGI (reference sequence). CDR3 length equals 11 residues. The CDR3 loop is CASSGSYEQYF. CDR3 coding DNA: TGTGCCAGCAGTGGATCCTACGAGCAGTACTTC.

DNA of the CDR3: TGTGCCAGCAGCTTCAGCGGGAGGGCCGGAACCGGGGAGCTGTTTTTT. Translation gives CASSFSGRAGTGELFF. The chain links TRBV7-8 to TRBJ2-2; 10 positions agree with TRBD2. This CDR3 contains 16 residues. V shed 3 bases and J 5 bases; nucleotides not matched to a gene: 6. Looked up from germline, CDR1 is SGHVS and CDR2 is FQNEAQ.

The chain recombines TRBV6-1 with TRBJ2-6; 8 bases match TRBD1. Trimming cost V 7 bases and J 2 bases; bases outside gene matches: 1. CDR3 length: 14 amino acids. CDR1 is MNHNS and CDR2 is SASEGT in the germline V gene. CDR3 coding DNA: TGTGCCAGCATCAGGGGGCCTGGGGCCAACGTCCTGACTTTC. Protein product: CASIRGPGANVLTF.

The CDR3 bases are TGCGCCAGCAGCTTGGGACACCCGGGTTTTGGCGGGGAGCTGTTTTTT. Its protein is CASSLGHPGFGGELFF. This chain joins TRBV5-1 and TRBJ2-2; D remains unclear. Looked up from germline, CDR1 is SGHRS and CDR2 is YFSETQ. The CDR3 consists of 16 residues. The V and J ends lost 0 bases and 7 bases respectively, with 16 bases between them.

The chain recombines TRBV7-8 with TRBJ2-1, with D perhaps given as TRBD1 or TRBD2 (6 bases each). The V gene lost 2 bases and the J gene lost 10 bases, with 9 bases spanning the gap. This CDR3 spans 12 amino acids. Germline CDR1 reads SGHVS; CDR2 reads FQNEAQ. CDR3 bases: TGTGCCAGCAGCTTATTGGGGGGCGAGCAGTTCTTC. As protein: CASSLLGGEQFF. The full variable domain, its missing parts supplied by reference TRBV7-8 and TRBJ2-1, is GAGVSQSPRYKVAKRGQDVALRCDPISGHVSLFWYQQALGQGPEFLTYFQNEAQLDKSGLPSDRFFAERPEGSVSTLKIQRTQQEDSAVYLCASSLLGGEQFFGPGTRLTVL.

Worth noting for this clone: This sample includes further DNA sequences coding for the same CDR3. The rearrangement uses TRBV30 and TRBJ1-1; no clear D. V lost 3 bases, J lost 1 base, and 6 bases lay in between. The germline V gene encodes CDR1 GTSNPN and CDR2 SVGIG (reference sequence). This CDR3 contains 12 residues. The DNA for the CDR3 is TGTGCCTGGAGCTTGGGGAACACTGAAGCTTTCTTT. Encoded protein: CAWSLGNTEAFF.

The chain employs TRBV15 and TRBJ1-2, with D perhaps matching TRBD1 (5 bases). V was trimmed by 0 bases and J by 6 bases, leaving 17 bases between them. Germline V lookup: CDR1 LNHNV, CDR2 YYDKDF (reference sequence). The CDR3 is made up of 16 amino acids. CDR3 sequence (DNA): TGTGCCACCAGCAGAGAGGGGGGACTATGGCCCGATGGCTACACCTTC. Protein product: CATSREGGLWPDGYTF.

J is TRBJ2-4 and V is TRBV6-1; TRBD1 matches at 8 bases. J was trimmed by 6 bases and V by 6 bases; bases with no gene match: 7. CDR3 length equals 14 residues. The germline V gene has CDR1 MNHNS and CDR2 SASEGT. CDR3 in DNA: TGTGCCAGCAGCTTGCAGGGGGCTTTAAACATTCAGTACTTC. It yields the protein CASSLQGALNIQYF.

V gene TRBV19 combines with J gene TRBJ1-5; D possibly corresponds to TRBD1 (6 bases). Trimming pared 1 base from V and 4 bases from J, leaving 14 bases between. The V gene's germline CDR1 is LNHDA and CDR2 SQIVND (reference sequence). CDR3 length equals 16 residues. The CDR3 spells CASSIVGAGDNQPQHF. CDR3 nucleotide sequence: TGTGCCAGTAGTATAGTTGGGGCAGGGGATAATCAGCCCCAGCATTTT.

J is TRBJ2-1 and V is TRBV15, with 8 bases lining up with TRBD2. Germline CDR1 is LNHNV and CDR2 is YYDKDF (reference sequence). CDR3 length: 14 residues. After removal of 2 bases from V and 3 bases from J, the junction contained 0 bases not matched to a gene. This chain's CDR3 is CATSRSGGYNEQFF. CDR3 DNA sequence: TGTGCCACCAGCAGAAGCGGGGGCTACAATGAGCAGTTCTTC.

The chain recombines TRBV11-2 with TRBJ2-5; 9 bases fit TRBD1. Looked up from germline, CDR1 is SGHAT and CDR2 is FQNNGV. The length of the CDR3 is 14 residues. V was pared by 5 bases and J by 5 bases, with 6 bases of the junction left unmatched. CDR3 nucleotide sequence: TGTGCCAGCAGCCTAACAGGGGGCTCGGAGACCCAGTACTTC. Amino acids: CASSLTGGSETQYF. Complete variable domain (other parts from reference TRBV11-2 and TRBJ2-5): EAGVAQSPRYKIIEKRQSVAFWCNPISGHATLYWYQQILGQGPKLLIQFQNNGVVDDSQLPKDRFSAERLKGVDSTLKIQPAKLEDSAVYLCASSLTGGSETQYFGPGTRLLVL.

This chain uses TRBV15 with TRBJ2-7; no firm D call. V was cut by 4 bases and J by 6 bases, with 13 bases left in between. This CDR3 is built from 13 residues. The germline V gene encodes CDR1 LNHNV and CDR2 YYDKDF (reference sequence). CDR3 sequence reads: CATSNWTNREQYF. CDR3 in DNA: TGTGCCACCAGCAATTGGACCAACCGCGAGCAGTACTTC.

This chain uses TRBV18 with TRBJ2-2; D gene ambiguous. The CDR3 contains 14 residues. V lost 6 bases to trimming and J lost 2 bases, with 10 bases between them. CDR1 and CDR2 (germline): KGHSH, LQKENI. CDR3 loop: CASSAIENTGELFF. The CDR3 DNA is TGTGCCAGCTCCGCCATTGAAAACACCGGGGAGCTGTTTTTT.

The rearrangement uses TRBV5-1 and TRBJ1-4; possibly TRBD1 for D (6 bases). Germline CDR1 is SGHRS and CDR2 is YFSETQ. This CDR3 region has 16 residues. V lost 3 bases to trimming and J lost 8 bases, with 20 bases between them. This chain's CDR3 is CASSSGLQGIGEKLFF. The DNA of the CDR3 is TGCGCCAGCAGCTCGGGACTACAGGGAATAGGGGAAAAACTGTTTTTT.